These 7 T cell receptor beta chains originate from one sample sequenced in a study of blood T cell repertoires in COVID-19. TCRdb's copy holds only in-frame clones and misses some; the assay was immunoSEQ multiplex PCR. The data contain over 150,000 clones, around 87% of them singletons. The sequenced sample consisted of peripheral blood. The receptor set was obtained from a man aged 55-75 years with COVID-19, enrolled during active disease.

The chain employs TRBV4-3 and TRBJ1-3, with unresolved D. V gave up 0 bases and J gave up 0 bases, with 9 bases separating them. Germline CDR1 and CDR2: LGHNA and YSLEER. This CDR3 is 16 amino acids long. CDR3 loop: CASSQERLDSGNTIYF. In DNA form, the CDR3 reads TGCGCCAGCAGCCAAGAACGGCTAGACTCTGGAAACACCATATATTTT.

This chain links TRBV19 with TRBJ2-7; no reliable D call. Germline CDR1 is LNHDA and CDR2 is SQIVND (reference sequence). Trimming took 4 bases from V and 3 from J, leaving 13 bases between them. The CDR3 has 14 residues. CDR3 protein: CASSTGQAHYEQYF. CDR3 nucleotides: TGTGCCAGTAGTACTGGTCAGGCGCACTACGAGCAGTACTTC. Supplemented by reference TRBV19 and TRBJ2-7, the full variable domain reads DGGITQSPKYLFRKEGQNVTLSCEQNLNHDAMYWYRQDPGQGLRLIYYSQIVNDFQKGDIAEGYSVSREKKESFPLTVTSAQKNPTAFYLCASSTGQAHYEQYFGPGTRLTVT.

To note about this clone: This sample also contains other DNA sequences that code for the same CDR3. The gene calls are TRBV15 and TRBJ1-3, with a weak D call TRBD1 (5 bases). Germline V lookup: CDR1 LNHNV, CDR2 YYDKDF (reference sequence). V was shortened by 3 bases and J by 0 bases, with 12 bases between the two germline ends. CDR3 length: 16 amino acids. Written as DNA, the CDR3 is TGTGCCACCAGCAGTCGTCGGGGGAGCTCTGGAAACACCATATATTTT. Translation: CATSSRRGSSGNTIYF.

The CDR3 spells CASSPPSLGSRSYEQYF. The CDR3 coding sequence is TGTGCCAGCTCACCACCGAGCTTGGGGAGTAGATCCTACGAGCAGTACTTC. The rearrangement joins TRBV18 to TRBJ2-7; tentative D call: TRBD2 (5 bases). Germline V CDR1 and CDR2: KGHSH, LQKENI. The CDR3 length is 17 residues. V was cut by 0 bases and J by 1 base, with 16 bases left in between.

The V call is TRBV19, the J call TRBJ2-5; 7 nucleotides match TRBD1. The germline CDR1 and CDR2 sequences are LNHDA and SQIVND (reference sequence). The CDR3 contains 15 residues. Germline trimming cut 6 bases from V and 5 bases from J; bases unmatched to any gene: 12. This CDR3 reads CASSPNRGSGETQYF. The CDR3, as DNA: TGTGCCAGTAGCCCCAACAGGGGCTCAGGGGAGACCCAGTACTTC.

The chain joins TRBV5-1 to TRBJ2-3; D is perhaps TRBD1 (6 bases). Germline lookup yields CDR1 SGHRS and CDR2 YFSETQ. V shed 0 bases and J shed 3 bases, with 14 bases lying between them. This CDR3 has 16 amino acids. The CDR3 sequence is CASSLGYRAVTDTQYF. The CDR3 region has the DNA TGCGCCAGCAGCTTGGGGTACAGGGCAGTGACAGATACGCAGTATTTT.

This chain joins TRBV9 and TRBJ1-6; a weak D match, TRBD1 (5 bases). The CDR3 has 15 amino acids. Deletions cut 0 bases from V and 10 bases from J, with 14 bases between. Germline V gene lookup returns CDR1 SGDLS and CDR2 YYNGEE. In DNA form, the CDR3 reads TGTGCCAGCAGCGTAGCAGCCCAATGGGGCTCACCCCTCCACTTT. It codes for CASSVAAQWGSPLHF.